These T cell receptor beta chains were read from a single sample in a study of CD8 T cells in Susac syndrome. One entry per CDR3 protein results from TCRdb running MiXCR on the immunoSEQ multiplex PCR reads. The profile covers about 200,000 distinct CDR3 sequences, with 85% to 95% appearing a single time and about 0.095% taken by the ten largest. The sequenced sample consisted of CD4+ T cells from PBMCs. The receptors here all came from a human donor in good health. Each CDR3 is given with its conserved first and last residue. Each record gives: D gene, clone size, V gene, J gene, CDR3 DNA, CDR3 protein. A D gene is named only where the DNA matches it firmly. Size is stated for part of the rows, as once, few or many counts, or as a class when the clone is expanded.

D: -
size: -
V: TRBV12-3/TRBV12-4
J: TRBJ1-2
DNA: TGTGCCAGCAGATTGGCCTATGGCTACACCTTC
CDR3: CASRLAYGYTF

D: -
size: once
V: TRBV20-1
J: TRBJ2-5
DNA: TGCAGTGCTCGTCCGAGCGGGCGAGAGACCCAGTACTTC
CDR3: CSARPSGRETQYF

D: TRBD1
size: -
V: TRBV18
J: TRBJ2-7
DNA: TGTGCCAGCTCACCTTCGACAGGGGACCCGTACGAGCAGTACTTC
CDR3: CASSPSTGDPYEQYF

D: -
size: -
V: TRBV7-8
J: TRBJ1-1
DNA: TGTGCCAGCAGCGAACAGACGGGCACTGAAGCTTTCTTT
CDR3: CASSEQTGTEAFF

D: -
size: -
V: TRBV29-1
J: TRBJ2-3
DNA: TGCAGCGTTAGTCGGGAGTTCGGCACAGATACGCAGTATTTT
CDR3: CSVSREFGTDTQYF

D: -
size: -
V: TRBV20-1
J: TRBJ1-5
DNA: TGCAGTGCTAGAGATAACAGGGCTTGGGAGCCCCAGCATTTT
CDR3: CSARDNRAWEPQHF

D: TRBD2
size: -
V: TRBV7-3
J: TRBJ2-4
DNA: TGTGCCAGCAGCGAAAGCGGGAGCAGGGGAGAAGACATTCAGTACTTC
CDR3: CASSESGSRGEDIQYF

D: TRBD1
size: -
V: TRBV30
J: TRBJ1-1
DNA: TGTGCCTGGAGTCTCACAGGGGGCCACACTGAAGCTTTCTTT
CDR3: CAWSLTGGHTEAFF

D: TRBD1
size: -
V: TRBV27
J: TRBJ1-5
DNA: TGTGCCAGCTCCACTTACGGAGGACAGGGTGGTCAGCCCCAGCATTTT
CDR3: CASSTYGGQGGQPQHF

D: -
size: -
V: TRBV2
J: TRBJ2-5
DNA: TGTGCCAGCAGTGATAGTCAGACTGCGGAGACCCAGTACTTC
CDR3: CASSDSQTAETQYF

D: -
size: -
V: TRBV5-4
J: TRBJ1-2
DNA: TGTGCCAGCAGCTTGGAGGGCAGGGCTGGCTATGGCTACACCTTC
CDR3: CASSLEGRAGYGYTF

D: -
size: few
V: TRBV5-6
J: TRBJ2-7
DNA: TGTGCCAGCAGTCTCGACAGGCCGGGTGAGCAGTACTTC
CDR3: CASSLDRPGEQYF

D: TRBD1
size: -
V: TRBV20-1
J: TRBJ1-2
DNA: TGCAGTCCGTGGACAGGGTTTAGTAATGAGGGCTACACCTTC
CDR3: CSPWTGFSNEGYTF

D: -
size: -
V: TRBV28
J: TRBJ2-1
DNA: TGTGCCAGCAGTGACCTCGGGAGAGGAAGCAATGAGCAGTTCTTC
CDR3: CASSDLGRGSNEQFF

D: -
size: -
V: TRBV11-2
J: TRBJ2-5
DNA: TGTGCCAGCAGCTTAGACCGGGTCGGCGAGACCCAGTACTTC
CDR3: CASSLDRVGETQYF

D: TRBD2
size: -
V: TRBV29-1
J: TRBJ2-1
DNA: TGCAGCGTTGATCGGACTAGCAATGAGCAGTTCTTC
CDR3: CSVDRTSNEQFF

D: TRBD1
size: -
V: TRBV18
J: TRBJ1-2
DNA: TGTGCCAGCTCACCGGGACAGGGGGACCGTAACTATGGCTACACCTTC
CDR3: CASSPGQGDRNYGYTF

D: -
size: -
V: TRBV20-1
J: TRBJ2-3
DNA: TGCAGTGCGCCTCAATTACAGGGTGGTCATACGCAGTATTTT
CDR3: CSAPQLQGGHTQYF

D: -
size: -
V: TRBV30
J: TRBJ1-2
DNA: TGTGCCTGGATTGAGCGGGGTTCGGGTGGCTACACCTTC
CDR3: CAWIERGSGGYTF

D: -
size: few
V: TRBV18
J: TRBJ2-5
DNA: TGTGCCAGCTCACCAGAGACCCAGTACTTC
CDR3: CASSPETQYF

D: -
size: -
V: TRBV20-1
J: TRBJ2-3
DNA: TGCAGTGCTAACCCCCCTGGCACAGATACGCAGTATTTT
CDR3: CSANPPGTDTQYF

D: TRBD1
size: -
V: TRBV30
J: TRBJ1-1
DNA: TGTGCCTGGAGTAGACGGACAGGGAATCTCCTGGGCACTGAAGCTTTCTTT
CDR3: CAWSRRTGNLLGTEAFF

D: -
size: -
V: TRBV15
J: TRBJ2-1
DNA: TGTGCCACCAGCAGAGATTCGCGGCCTGACGATGAGCAGTTCTTC
CDR3: CATSRDSRPDDEQFF

D: TRBD1
size: -
V: TRBV16
J: TRBJ1-1
DNA: TGTGCCAGCGGAGAACAGGGGGATCGAGCTTTCTTT
CDR3: CASGEQGDRAFF

D: -
size: once
V: TRBV29-1
J: TRBJ1-1
DNA: TGCAGCGGAACAGGGAACACTGAAGCTTTCTTT
CDR3: CSGTGNTEAFF

D: -
size: -
V: TRBV29-1
J: TRBJ1-4
DNA: TGCAGCGGTTCCAAAGATCGAACTAATGGAAAACTGTTTTTT
CDR3: CSGSKDRTNGKLFF

D: -
size: -
V: TRBV29-1
J: TRBJ2-1
DNA: TGCAGCGTTCTCAGTACAGGGGAGGGTGAGCAGTTCTTC
CDR3: CSVLSTGEGEQFF

D: -
size: -
V: TRBV20-1
J: TRBJ1-1
DNA: TGCAGTGCTAGAGACGGGGACGCTTTCTTT
CDR3: CSARDGDAFF

D: TRBD1
size: -
V: TRBV5-1
J: TRBJ2-1
DNA: TGCGCCAGCAGCTTGCGCCGGGACAGGAACAATGAGCAGTTCTTC
CDR3: CASSLRRDRNNEQFF

D: TRBD1
size: -
V: TRBV20-1
J: TRBJ1-5
DNA: TGCAGTGCTAGGAGGGGGCAGGGAGGTCAGCCCCAGCATTTT
CDR3: CSARRGQGGQPQHF

D: TRBD2
size: -
V: TRBV20-1
J: TRBJ2-5
DNA: TGCAGTGTACAGACTAGCGGGACGGCGGAGACCCAGTACTTC
CDR3: CSVQTSGTAETQYF

D: -
size: -
V: TRBV28
J: TRBJ1-5
DNA: TGTGCCAGCAGTTTGTACGGTCAGCCCCAGCATTTT
CDR3: CASSLYGQPQHF

D: TRBD2
size: -
V: TRBV20-1
J: TRBJ2-1
DNA: TGCAGTGCTACTAGCGGAGGGAGCTCCTACAATGAGCAGTTCTTC
CDR3: CSATSGGSSYNEQFF

D: -
size: once
V: TRBV12-3/TRBV12-4
J: TRBJ2-5
DNA: TGTGCCAGCAGTTTCGGGGGTAGGGAGACCCAGTACTTC
CDR3: CASSFGGRETQYF

D: -
size: -
V: TRBV29-1
J: TRBJ2-5
DNA: TGCAGCGTTGCTATCGAGACCCAGTACTTC
CDR3: CSVAIETQYF